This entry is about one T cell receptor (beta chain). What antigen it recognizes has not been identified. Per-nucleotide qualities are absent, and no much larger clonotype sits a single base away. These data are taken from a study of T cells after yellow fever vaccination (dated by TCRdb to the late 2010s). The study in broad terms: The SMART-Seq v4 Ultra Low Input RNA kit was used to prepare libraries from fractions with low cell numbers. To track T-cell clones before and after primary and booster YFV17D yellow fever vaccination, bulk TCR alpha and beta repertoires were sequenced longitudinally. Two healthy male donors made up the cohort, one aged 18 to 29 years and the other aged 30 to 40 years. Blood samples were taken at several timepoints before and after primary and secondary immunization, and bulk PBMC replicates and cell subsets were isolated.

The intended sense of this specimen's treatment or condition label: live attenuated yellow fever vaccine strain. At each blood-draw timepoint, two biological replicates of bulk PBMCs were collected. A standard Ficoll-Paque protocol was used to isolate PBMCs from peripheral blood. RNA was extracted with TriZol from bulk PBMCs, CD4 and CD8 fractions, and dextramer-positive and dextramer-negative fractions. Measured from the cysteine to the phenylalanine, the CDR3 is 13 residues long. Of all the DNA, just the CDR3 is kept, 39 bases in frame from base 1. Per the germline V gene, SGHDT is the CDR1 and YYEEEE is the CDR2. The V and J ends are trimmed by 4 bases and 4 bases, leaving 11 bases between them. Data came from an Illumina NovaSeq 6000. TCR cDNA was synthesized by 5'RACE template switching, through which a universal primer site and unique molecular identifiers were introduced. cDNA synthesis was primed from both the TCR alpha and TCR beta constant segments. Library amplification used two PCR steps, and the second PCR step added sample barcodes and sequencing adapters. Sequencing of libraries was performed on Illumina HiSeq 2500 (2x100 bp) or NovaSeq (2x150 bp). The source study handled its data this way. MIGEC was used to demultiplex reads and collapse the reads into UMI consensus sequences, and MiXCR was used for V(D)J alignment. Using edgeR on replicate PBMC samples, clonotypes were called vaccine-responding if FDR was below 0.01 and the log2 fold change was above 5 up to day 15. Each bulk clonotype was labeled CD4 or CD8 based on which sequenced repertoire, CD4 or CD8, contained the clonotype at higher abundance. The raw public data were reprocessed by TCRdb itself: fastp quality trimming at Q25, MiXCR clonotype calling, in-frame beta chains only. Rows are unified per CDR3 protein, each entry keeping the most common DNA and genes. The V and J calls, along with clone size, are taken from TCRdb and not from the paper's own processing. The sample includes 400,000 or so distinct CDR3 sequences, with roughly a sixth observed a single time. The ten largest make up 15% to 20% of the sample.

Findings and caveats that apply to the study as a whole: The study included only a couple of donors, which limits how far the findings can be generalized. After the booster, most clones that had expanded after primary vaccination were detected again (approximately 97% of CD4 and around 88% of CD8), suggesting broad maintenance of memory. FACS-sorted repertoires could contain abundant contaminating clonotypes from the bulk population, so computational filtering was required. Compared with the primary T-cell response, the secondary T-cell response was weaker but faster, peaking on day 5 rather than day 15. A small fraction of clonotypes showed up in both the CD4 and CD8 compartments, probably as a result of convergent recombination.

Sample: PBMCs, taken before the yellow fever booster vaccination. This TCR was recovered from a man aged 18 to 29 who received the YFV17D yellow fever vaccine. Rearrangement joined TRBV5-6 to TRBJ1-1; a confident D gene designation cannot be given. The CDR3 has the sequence CASSKDDFTEAFF. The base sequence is TGTGCCAGCAGCAAGGACGATTTCACTGAAGCTTTCTTT. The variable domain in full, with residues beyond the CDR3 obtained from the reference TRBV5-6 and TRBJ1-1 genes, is DAGVTQSPTHLIKTRGQQVTLRCSPKSGHDTVSWYQQALGQGPQFIFQYYEEEERQRGNFPDRFSGHQFPNYSSELNVNALLLGDSALYLCASSKDDFTEAFFGQGTRLTVV.